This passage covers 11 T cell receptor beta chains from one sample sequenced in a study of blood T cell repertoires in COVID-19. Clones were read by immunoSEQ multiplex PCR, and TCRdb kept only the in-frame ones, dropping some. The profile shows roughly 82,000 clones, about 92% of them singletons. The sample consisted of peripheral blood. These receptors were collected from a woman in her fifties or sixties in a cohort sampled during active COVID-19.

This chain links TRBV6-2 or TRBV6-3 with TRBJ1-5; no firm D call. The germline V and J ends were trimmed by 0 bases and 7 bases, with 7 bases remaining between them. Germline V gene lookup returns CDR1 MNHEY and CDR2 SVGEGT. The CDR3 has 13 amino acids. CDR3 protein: CASSYSVRQPQHF. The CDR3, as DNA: TGTGCCAGCAGTTACTCGGTGCGGCAGCCCCAGCATTTT.

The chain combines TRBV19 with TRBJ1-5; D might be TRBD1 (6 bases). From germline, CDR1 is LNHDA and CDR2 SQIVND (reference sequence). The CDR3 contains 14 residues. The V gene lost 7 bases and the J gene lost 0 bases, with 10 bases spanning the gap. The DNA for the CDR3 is TGTGCCAGTATGGGGGGGCATAGCAATCAGCCCCAGCATTTT. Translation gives CASMGGHSNQPQHF.

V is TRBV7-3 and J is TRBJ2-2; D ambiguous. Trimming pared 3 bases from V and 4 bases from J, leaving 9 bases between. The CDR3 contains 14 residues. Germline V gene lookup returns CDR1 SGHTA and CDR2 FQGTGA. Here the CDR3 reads CASSLGSSTGELFF. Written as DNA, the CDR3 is TGTGCCAGCAGCTTGGGCAGCTCCACCGGGGAGCTGTTTTTT.

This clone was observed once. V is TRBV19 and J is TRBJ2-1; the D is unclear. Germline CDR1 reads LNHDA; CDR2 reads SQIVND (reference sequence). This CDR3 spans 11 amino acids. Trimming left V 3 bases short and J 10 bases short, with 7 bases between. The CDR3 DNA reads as TGTGCCAGTAGTATTAGCCTGGAGCAGTTCTTC. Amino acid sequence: CASSISLEQFF.

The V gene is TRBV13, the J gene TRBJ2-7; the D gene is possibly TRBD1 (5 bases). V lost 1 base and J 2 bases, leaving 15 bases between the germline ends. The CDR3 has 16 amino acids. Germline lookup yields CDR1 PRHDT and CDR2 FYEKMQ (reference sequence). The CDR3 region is CASSLEATGSPYEQYF. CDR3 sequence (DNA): TGTGCCAGCAGCTTAGAAGCCACAGGTAGTCCCTACGAGCAGTACTTC.

The CDR3 nucleotides are TGTGCCAGTGGGACAGCCTACGAGCAGTACTTC. This gives the protein CASGTAYEQYF. The chain recombines TRBV19 with TRBJ2-7, with TRBD1 identical over 7 bases. Per germline, CDR1 LNHDA and CDR2 SQIVND (reference sequence). The length of the CDR3 is 11 residues. The J segment lost 2 bases and the V segment lost 8 bases, leaving 0 bases of the junction unmatched.

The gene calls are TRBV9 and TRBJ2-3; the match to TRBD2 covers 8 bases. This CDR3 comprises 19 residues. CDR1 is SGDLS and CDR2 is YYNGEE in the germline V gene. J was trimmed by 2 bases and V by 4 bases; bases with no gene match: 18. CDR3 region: CASSPVGLSGSSHTDTQYF. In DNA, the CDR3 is TGTGCCAGCAGCCCCGTCGGCCTAAGCGGGAGCTCACACACAGATACGCAGTATTTT.

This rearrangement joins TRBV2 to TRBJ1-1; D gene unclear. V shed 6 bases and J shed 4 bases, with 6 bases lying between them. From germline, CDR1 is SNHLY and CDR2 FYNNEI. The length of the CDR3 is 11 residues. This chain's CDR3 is CASSLPTEAFF. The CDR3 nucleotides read TGTGCCAGCAGCCTACCCACTGAAGCTTTCTTT.

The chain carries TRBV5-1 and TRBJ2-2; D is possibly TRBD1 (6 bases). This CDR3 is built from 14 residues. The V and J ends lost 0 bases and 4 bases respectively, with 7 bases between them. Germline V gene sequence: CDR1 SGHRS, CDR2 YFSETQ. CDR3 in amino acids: CASSLVGGTGELFF. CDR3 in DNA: TGCGCCAGCAGCTTGGTAGGGGGCACCGGGGAGCTGTTTTTT.

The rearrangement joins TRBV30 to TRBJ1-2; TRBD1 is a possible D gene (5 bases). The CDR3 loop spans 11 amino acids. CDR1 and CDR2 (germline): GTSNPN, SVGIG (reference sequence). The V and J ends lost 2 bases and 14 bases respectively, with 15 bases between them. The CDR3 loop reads CAWSIAGGATF. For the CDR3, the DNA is TGTGCCTGGAGTATCGCGGGGGGAGCGACCTTC.

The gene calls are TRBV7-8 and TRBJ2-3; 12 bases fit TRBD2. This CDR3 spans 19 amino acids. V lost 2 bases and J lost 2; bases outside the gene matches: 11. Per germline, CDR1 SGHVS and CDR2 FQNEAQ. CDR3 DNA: TGTGCCAGCAGCTTATGGCTAGCGGGAGGGTCCACCTCCACAGATACGCAGTATTTT. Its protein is CASSLWLAGGSTSTDTQYF.